The rows below give T cell receptor beta chains drawn from one sample of a study of blood T cell repertoires in COVID-19. TCRdb's copy holds only in-frame clones and misses some; the assay was immunoSEQ multiplex PCR. Among tens of thousands of clones listed, roughly 88% were seen once. Sequencing was done on a sample of peripheral blood. Every receptor here comes from a human donor in a cohort sampled during active COVID-19. Each CDR3 is given with its conserved first and last residue. D genes are given only for firm matches. Size tells how often a clone was seen (once, few, many) or the class of an expanded clone, and some rows leave it out.

cdr3_nt,cdr3_aa,d_call,j_call,clone_size,cdr3_length,v_call
TGTGCCAGCAGTTTGGAGGGGGCGGACACCATATATTTT,CASSLEGADTIYF,TRBD1,TRBJ1-3,.,13,TRBV28
TGTGCCAGCAGCTTGGAATTCAGGAGGGACACTGAAGCTTTCTTT,CASSLEFRRDTEAFF,.,TRBJ1-1,.,15,TRBV5-6
TGTGCCAGCAGCCTAGGGGCAGTCGAAAAACTGTTTTTT,CASSLGAVEKLFF,.,TRBJ1-4,.,13,TRBV5-6
TGTGCCAGCAGCCAGGGCCCTTACTACGAGCAGTACTTC,CASSQGPYYEQYF,.,TRBJ2-7,.,13,TRBV4-2
TGCAGTGCTAGTGTCGGCGGCCCGAACACCGGGGAGCTGTTTTTT,CSASVGGPNTGELFF,.,TRBJ2-2,once,15,TRBV20-1
TGTGCCAGCAGTGAGGGCGGGCTCCAAGAGACCCAGTACTTC,CASSEGGLQETQYF,.,TRBJ2-5,.,14,TRBV25-1
TGTGCCAGCAGCTTAATAGCCTCCGGGACGGGGGTTTCCTACGAGCAGTACTTC,CASSLIASGTGVSYEQYF,.,TRBJ2-7,.,18,TRBV11-2
TGTGCCAGCAGCCAACAGGGGGCGAACACCATATATTTT,CASSQQGANTIYF,TRBD1,TRBJ1-3,.,13,TRBV4-2
TGCGCCAGCAGACAAGCGGGGGCCTACGAGCAGTACTTC,CASRQAGAYEQYF,TRBD2,TRBJ2-7,.,13,TRBV5-1
TGCAGCGTCAGGGGCAGGTTCACAGATACGCAGTATTTT,CSVRGRFTDTQYF,.,TRBJ2-3,.,13,TRBV29-1
TGTGCCAGCAGTGAAATAACAGGGCTGGGCACTGAAGCTTTCTTT,CASSEITGLGTEAFF,.,TRBJ1-1,.,15,TRBV2
TGTGCCAGTAGTAGGGGGACAGAAGCAAATGAAAAACTGTTTTTT,CASSRGTEANEKLFF,TRBD1,TRBJ1-4,few,15,TRBV19
TGTGCCAGCAGTTTTCGCGGAGCTAGCACAGATACGCAGTATTTT,CASSFRGASTDTQYF,.,TRBJ2-3,.,15,TRBV27
TGTGCCAGCTCACCTACCCGTGGGGCAGCGGGGGAAAAACTGTTTTTT,CASSPTRGAAGEKLFF,.,TRBJ1-4,.,16,TRBV18
TGTGCCAGCAGCCTAAGTTCGGGACTAGCGGGAGGGGAGCAGTTCTTC,CASSLSSGLAGGEQFF,TRBD2,TRBJ2-1,.,16,TRBV3-1/TRBV3-2
TGTGCCAGCAGTTCCAACGGGGACAGGGGGAGAGGCGAGCAGTACTTC,CASSSNGDRGRGEQYF,TRBD1,TRBJ2-7,.,16,TRBV28
TGTGCCAGCAGTTCCCTGGGACTAGCCGCTGGGACCCAGTACTTC,CASSSLGLAAGTQYF,TRBD2,TRBJ2-5,.,15,TRBV27
TGTGCTAGTGGTTTAGGGGGTATGGGTGAGCAGTTCTTC,CASGLGGMGEQFF,.,TRBJ2-1,.,13,TRBV12-5
TGTGCCAGCAGCTGGAGGACAGGGATGAAAACTGAAGCTTTCTTT,CASSWRTGMKTEAFF,TRBD1,TRBJ1-1,.,15,TRBV13